Reported below is one T cell receptor beta chain. Sequencing used immunoSEQ multiplex PCR; TCRdb keeps in-frame clones, though not all of them. The data contain some 110,000 clones, about nine tenths of them singletons. The data belong to a study of blood T cell repertoires in COVID-19. Germline V gene sequence: CDR1 MDHEN, CDR2 SYDVKM. This CDR3 is 14 amino acids long. Trimming removed 7 bases from V and 3 bases from J; junction bases left unmatched: 3. This clonotype was obtained from an older man who had recovered from COVID-19. V and J are TRBV28 and TRBJ2-1; 10 positions agree with TRBD1. The sample taken for sequencing was peripheral blood. The CDR3 DNA reads TGTGCCAGCATCGGACAGGGGGTCTACAATGAGCAGTTCTTC. As protein: CASIGQGVYNEQFF.